This T cell receptor (beta chain) was sequenced during a study of identical twins. General observations from the study: Abundant cord blood beta clonotypes carried fewer insertions; memory repertoires showed none. Those out-of-frame alpha sequences shared by twins showed an excess of low generation probability.

Template switching created a universal primer site, and the cDNA included unique molecular identifiers. MiXCR was run by TCRdb on the 5' RACE reads, yielding one entry per CDR3 protein. The sample comprises about 210,000 distinct CDR3 sequences, roughly 9.4% of which are singletons, and 5% to 6% rests with the top ten. Germline CDR1 LGHNT, CDR2 FRNRAP. The CDR3 runs 16 residues. Unmatched junction bases numbered 4, after V lost 0 bases and J lost 2 bases. As for this clonotype: What it binds is not known.

The sequenced sample consisted of memory (CD45RO+) T cells sorted from blood. The chain uses TRBV12-5 and TRBJ2-1; 7 positions match TRBD2. The receptor's source is a woman aged 18-30 years in good health. CDR3: CASGLVSGVTYNEQFF. CDR3 nucleotides: TGTGCTAGTGGTTTGGTAAGCGGGGTTACCTACAATGAGCAGTTCTTC.